This T cell receptor beta chain derives from a study of T cells after yellow fever vaccination. CDR1 is KGHDR and CDR2 is SFDVKD in the germline V gene. CDR3 length: 14 residues. V lost 5 bases and J 3 bases, leaving 11 bases between the germline ends. Study-wide points: A limited proportion of clonotypes was detected within both the CD4 and CD8 compartments. There was a possibility that FACS-sorted repertoires contained abundant clonotypes contaminating from the bulk population. Peaking on day 5 versus 15, the secondary response was faster but weaker.

Template switching by 5'RACE produced TCR cDNA, adding a universal primer site and UMIs. TCRdb recomputed calls from the 5' RACE reads with MiXCR, one row per CDR3 protein. Of about 150,000 distinct CDR3 sequences listed, about 6.2% were seen once; the top ten hold more than 0.6%. In its sample, this clonotype was seen many times. No antigen is known for it. The receptor was derived from a man aged 25 to 40 who received the YFV17D yellow fever vaccine. Sequencing used CD4+ T cells sorted from PBMCs, obtained 10 days after the yellow fever booster vaccination. V and J are TRBV24-1 and TRBJ2-3, with a weak D call TRBD2 (5 bases). In DNA, the CDR3 is TGTGCCACCAGTGTGGCCGGGATTACAGATACGCAGTATTTT. Translated, it gives CATSVAGITDTQYF.